Ten or more counts support the clone carrying this T cell receptor (beta chain). What it binds is unknown. The data derive from a study of neurological immune-mediated disorders. The CDR3 loop spans 16 amino acids. Germline V lookup: CDR1 SGHRS, CDR2 YFSETQ. The V and J ends lost 4 bases and 0 bases, in that order; junction bases with no gene match: 6. Study-level findings and limits: The study phylogenetically grouped the repertoires of 18 of 34 multiple sclerosis patients into one related-CDR3 cluster, a possible signature. The most TCR clonal expansion was seen in HTLV-1-associated myelopathy, whereas the least was seen in multiple sclerosis, below the level in healthy controls.

Per sequencing run, 15-18 subjects together gave over 160 million TCR-beta sequences. MiXCR, run by TCRdb on the 5' RACE reads, gives a single entry per CDR3 protein. The profile shows under 80,000 distinct CDR3 sequences, 3.9% of them singletons. V and J are TRBV5-1 and TRBJ2-2; 7 positions match TRBD2. Source material: PBMCs. This receptor was identified in a man aged 25-40 years with multiple sclerosis. The CDR3 DNA follows: TGCGCCAGCAGCCTGGGACTACATGCGAACACCGGGGAGCTGTTTTTT. It encodes CASSLGLHANTGELFF.